A selection of T cell receptor beta chains follows, all from one sample in a study of blood T cell repertoires in COVID-19. The table came from immunoSEQ multiplex PCR; TCRdb's copy has only in-frame clones and leaves some out. Seen here are approximately 280,000 clones, under 90% observed once, and the top ten hold approximately 2%. Sequencing used PBMCs or T cells enriched from blood (not recorded which). These receptors all come from a woman aged 60-70 years who had recovered from COVID-19. Each CDR3 is given with its conserved first and last residue. D genes are given only for firm matches. Some rows have no size entry. The others give once, few or many, or a class for an expanded clone.

clone size	D gene	V gene	J gene	CDR3 DNA	CDR3 protein
NA	TRBD2	TRBV5-1	TRBJ2-7	TGCGCCAGCAGCACATCTAGCGGGTTCAGCTCCTACGAGCAGTACTTC	CASSTSSGFSSYEQYF
NA	NA	TRBV18	TRBJ2-7	TGTGCCAGCTCACCACCGCCGGCAGGGGGGAACGAGCAGTACTTC	CASSPPPAGGNEQYF
NA	NA	TRBV7-9	TRBJ1-5	TGTGCCAGCAGCGGAGGGGTCTTGGGACCCCAGCATTTT	CASSGGVLGPQHF
NA	NA	TRBV2	TRBJ1-1	TGTGCCAGCGAGAGCGCGGACACTGAAGCTTTCTTT	CASESADTEAFF
NA	TRBD1	TRBV11-2	TRBJ1-1	TGTGCCAGCAGCCAGGGACAGGGCTACATGAACACTGAAGCTTTCTTT	CASSQGQGYMNTEAFF
NA	NA	TRBV6-5	TRBJ2-7	TGTGCCAGCAGTTACGGAGTCCGGCAGCAAAGCTACGAGCAGTACTTC	CASSYGVRQQSYEQYF
NA	NA	TRBV7-9	TRBJ1-5	TGTGCCAGCAGCTTAGCGAAAGGACAACGGAATCAGCCCCAGCATTTT	CASSLAKGQRNQPQHF
NA	NA	TRBV10-1	TRBJ2-7	TGCGCCAGCAGTGTGGGGGCCGCGGGCTACGAGCAGTACTTC	CASSVGAAGYEQYF
NA	TRBD2	TRBV7-3	TRBJ2-3	TGTGCCAGCAGCCCTAGGACTAGAACAGATACGCAGTATTTT	CASSPRTRTDTQYF
NA	TRBD1	TRBV28	TRBJ2-7	TGTGCCAGCAGCCCAGGGGGTTCCTACGAGCAGTACTTC	CASSPGGSYEQYF
NA	NA	TRBV6-1	TRBJ1-3	TGTGCCAGCAGTGAGGTCGGAGGTAACGGAAACACCATATATTTT	CASSEVGGNGNTIYF
once	TRBD1	TRBV6-5	TRBJ1-1	TGTGCCAGCAGAAGACAGGGTGAAGCTTTCTTT	CASRRQGEAFF
NA	TRBD2	TRBV30	TRBJ2-7	TGTGCCTGGAGTGTAGCAAGAGGCGGGGGAAGCGAGCAGTACTTC	CAWSVARGGGSEQYF
NA	TRBD2	TRBV20-1	TRBJ2-1	TGCAGTGCTAGTCGACTAGCGGGAGGTCGAAATGAGCAGTTCTTC	CSASRLAGGRNEQFF
NA	NA	TRBV1	TRBJ1-1	TGCACCAGCAGCCAAACGAGTATGAAAGAGAACACTGAAGCTTTCTTT	CTSSQTSMKENTEAFF
few	NA	TRBV10-3	TRBJ1-5	TGTGCCATCAGGGCCGGGGGAGGAAATAGCAATCAGCCCCAGCATTTT	CAIRAGGGNSNQPQHF
NA	TRBD1	TRBV28	TRBJ1-6	TGTGCCAGCAAACCGGGACAGGGTAATTCACCCCTCCACTTT	CASKPGQGNSPLHF
few	TRBD1	TRBV7-2	TRBJ1-6	TGTGCCAGCAGCTGGGAAGGGACAGCCAATAATTCACCCCTCCACTTT	CASSWEGTANNSPLHF
once	NA	TRBV2	TRBJ2-5	TGTGCCAGCAGTCCACTAGGGGAGACCCAGTACTTC	CASSPLGETQYF
NA	NA	TRBV28	TRBJ2-7	TGTGCCAGCAGTTCGCCCCGGACAGCCTACGAGCAGTACTTC	CASSSPRTAYEQYF
once	TRBD2	TRBV27	TRBJ2-3	TGTGCCAGCAGTTGGGCCGGGCGGGGGATCGCAGATACGCAGTATTTT	CASSWAGRGIADTQYF
few	NA	TRBV10-1	TRBJ2-7	TGCGCCAGCAGTGACCCCGGGGAGACAGAGCAGTACTTC	CASSDPGETEQYF
NA	NA	TRBV29-1	TRBJ2-5	TGCAGCGCCACCGACAACCAAGAGACCCAGTACTTC	CSATDNQETQYF
NA	NA	TRBV15	TRBJ1-4	TGTGCCACCAGCAGAGATGGACAGCTTAATGAAAAACTGTTTTTT	CATSRDGQLNEKLFF